This T cell receptor beta chain is from a study of blood T cell repertoires in COVID-19. About the research overall: The origin of the acute and convalescent COVID-19 samples was the United States, Italy and Spain. Sources were T cells, B-cell-depleted T cells, or PBMCs; the material itself was cDNA or gDNA.

Original handling: Cell counts per sample came from amplifying reference gene primers. TCRdb's copy holds only in-frame clones and misses some; the assay was immunoSEQ multiplex PCR. V and J calls and clone size are given by that table; D and trimming were obtained from the DNA. The sample consists of tens of thousands of clones, nearly 90% of them appearing once. The CDR3 has 14 amino acids. Trimming left V 6 bases short and J 5 bases short, with 16 bases between. CDR1 is MNHEY and CDR2 is SVGAGI in the germline V gene. This clone was counted between two and nine times. The sequence was obtained from a man aged 50 or older with active COVID-19. This chain connects TRBV6-5 to TRBJ1-2; no clear D gene. Sequenced material: peripheral blood. The CDR3: CASSRNYKSYGYTF. As DNA, the CDR3 is TGTGCCAGCAGCCGGAACTACAAATCTTATGGCTACACCTTC.